The rows below give T cell receptor beta chains drawn from one sample of a study of T cell repertoires in cytomegalovirus infection. What these receptors recognize is not known. Each CDR3 protein is one row after TCRdb ran MiXCR on the reads. The data show some 700,000 distinct CDR3 sequences, roughly 30% seen once. This sample comprised cultured PBMCs, obtained from culture after CMV antigen stimulation. Receptors were obtained from a human donor in good health (CMV status not recorded). Some clones in this sample may be carry-over from other donors' samples. Each CDR3 is given with its conserved first and last residue. The D gene is left open where the match is weak. For some rows the clone size is stated as once, few or many, or as a class when expanded; others skip it.

clone size	V gene	D gene	J gene	CDR3 protein	CDR3 DNA
few	TRBV12-3/TRBV12-4	TRBD2	TRBJ2-1	CASTLNSGGYNEQFF	TGTGCCAGCACTCTGAATAGCGGGGGGTACAATGAGCAGTTCTTC
.	TRBV29-1	TRBD2	TRBJ2-7	CSVVRDPGGPYEQYF	TGCAGCGTTGTTCGAGATCCGGGAGGGCCTTACGAGCAGTACTTC
many	TRBV7-6	.	TRBJ2-7	CASSPREGYEQYF	TGTGCCAGCAGCCCCAGGGAAGGCTACGAGCAGTACTTC
.	TRBV20-1	TRBD1	TRBJ1-1	CSASRGPLNTEAFF	TGCAGTGCTTCCAGGGGGCCTTTGAACACTGAAGCTTTCTTT
few	TRBV12-3/TRBV12-4	.	TRBJ1-6	CASSSDGLVSPLHF	TGTGCCAGCAGTTCAGACGGGCTTGTATCACCCCTCCACTTT
.	TRBV15	TRBD1	TRBJ2-3	CATSGRRGTVADTQYF	TGTGCCACCAGCGGCCGCCGAGGGACAGTCGCAGATACGCAGTATTTT
.	TRBV4-2	.	TRBJ2-5	CASSQVGGETQYF	TGTGCCAGCAGCCAAGTGGGTGGGGAGACCCAGTACTTC
once	TRBV19	TRBD2	TRBJ2-1	CATAPGTSGRGSYNEQFF	TGTGCCACCGCCCCCGGGACTAGCGGGAGGGGGTCCTACAATGAGCAGTTCTTC
.	TRBV2	.	TRBJ2-7	CASTEQYF	TGTGCCAGCACCGAGCAGTACTTC
.	TRBV2	TRBD1	TRBJ1-1	CASSWDRGGVNTEAFF	TGTGCCAGCTCTTGGGACAGGGGAGGGGTGAACACTGAAGCTTTCTTT
.	TRBV7-4	TRBD2	TRBJ2-1	CASSRRPTSGGGGVGSYNEQFF	TGTGCCAGCAGCCGACGCCCGACTAGCGGAGGGGGTGGAGTGGGATCCTACAATGAGCAGTTCTTC
few	TRBV19	TRBD2	TRBJ2-1	CASSMGRGGVGDEQFF	TGTGCCAGTAGTATGGGGCGGGGGGGGGTCGGGGATGAGCAGTTCTTC
few	TRBV7-2	.	TRBJ2-7	CASSLGGGASEQYF	TGTGCCAGCAGCTTAGGTGGGGGGGCGTCTGAGCAGTACTTC
many	TRBV19	TRBD1	TRBJ1-5	CASSTYDRGRIYSNQPQHF	TGTGCCAGTAGCACCTACGACAGGGGGCGGATATATAGCAATCAGCCCCAGCATTTT